This T cell receptor beta chain was found in a study of blood T cell repertoires in COVID-19. On the study more broadly: COVID-19 samples from acute and convalescent phases originated in the United States, Italy and Spain. T cells, B-cell-depleted T cells, or PBMCs supplied cDNA or gDNA.

CDR3 length: 19 residues. Trimming removed 0 bases at V and 1 base at J, with 23 bases between. Germline V gene lookup returns CDR1 SGHNT and CDR2 YYREEE (reference sequence). The authors' processing: Reference gene primer amplification gave nucleated cell count estimates. TCRdb's copy holds only in-frame clones and misses some; the assay was immunoSEQ multiplex PCR. The V and J calls and clone size are taken from that table; D and trimming were inferred from the DNA. Of 120,000 or so clones listed, around two thirds were seen once; the top ten hold 2% to 2.5%. The TCR originated in a woman in her 70s with acute or convalescent COVID-19. The chain joins TRBV5-4 to TRBJ2-7; D possibly corresponds to TRBD2 (6 bases). Sequenced material: peripheral blood. The CDR3 coding sequence is TGTGCCAGCAGCTTGGGTCCCGGTACCACTGGAGGGGTTTCCTACGAGCAGTACTTC. It specifies CASSLGPGTTGGVSYEQYF.